This T cell receptor (beta chain) was recorded in a study of cytomegalovirus exposure and HLA in healthy donors. Trimming took off 3 bases at V and 7 bases at J, with 22 bases between the two ends. This CDR3 region has 17 residues. Germline CDR1 is LNHDA and CDR2 is SQIVND (reference sequence). Profiling relied on immunoSEQ multiplex PCR, and the TCRdb table lists in-frame clones only, not all of them. The data show around 250,000 clones, with roughly 89% seen just once and approximately 0.34% held by the top ten. The sample was PBMCs. The TCR was taken from a young woman in good health and CMV-seronegative. The J gene is TRBJ1-5, the V gene TRBV19; the D gene is possibly TRBD1 (5 bases). The CDR3 is CASSIWSQGWQGQPQHF. The CDR3 DNA follows: TGTGCCAGTAGTATTTGGTCCCAGGGATGGCAGGGACAGCCCCAGCATTTT.